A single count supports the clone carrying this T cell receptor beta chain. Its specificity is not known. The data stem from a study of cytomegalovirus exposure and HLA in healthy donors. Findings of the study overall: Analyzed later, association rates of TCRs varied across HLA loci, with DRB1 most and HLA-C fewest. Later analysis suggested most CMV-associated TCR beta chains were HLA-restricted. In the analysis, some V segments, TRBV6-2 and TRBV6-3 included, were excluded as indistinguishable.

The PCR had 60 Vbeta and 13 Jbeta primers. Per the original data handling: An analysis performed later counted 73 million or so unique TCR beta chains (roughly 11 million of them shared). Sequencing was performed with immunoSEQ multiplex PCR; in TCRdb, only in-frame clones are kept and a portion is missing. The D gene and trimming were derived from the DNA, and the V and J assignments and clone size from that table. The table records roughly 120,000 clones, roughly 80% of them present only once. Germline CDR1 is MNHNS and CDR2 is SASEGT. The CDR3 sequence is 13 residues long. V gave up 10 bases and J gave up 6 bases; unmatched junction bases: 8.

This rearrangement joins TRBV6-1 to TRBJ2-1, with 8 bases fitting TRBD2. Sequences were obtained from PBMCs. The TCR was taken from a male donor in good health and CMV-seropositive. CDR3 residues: CATSPSGPNEQFF. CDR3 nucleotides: TGTGCCACCTCCCCTAGCGGGCCCAATGAGCAGTTCTTC.